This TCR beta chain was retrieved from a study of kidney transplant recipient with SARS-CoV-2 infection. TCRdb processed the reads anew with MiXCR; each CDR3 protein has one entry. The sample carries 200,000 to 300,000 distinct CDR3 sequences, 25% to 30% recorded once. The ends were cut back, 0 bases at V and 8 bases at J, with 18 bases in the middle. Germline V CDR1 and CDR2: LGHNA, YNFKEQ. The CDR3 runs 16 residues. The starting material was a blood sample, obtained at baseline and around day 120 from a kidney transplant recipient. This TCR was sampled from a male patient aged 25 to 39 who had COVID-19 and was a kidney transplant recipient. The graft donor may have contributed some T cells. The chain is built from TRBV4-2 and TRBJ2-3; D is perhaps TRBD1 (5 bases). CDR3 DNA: TGTGCCAGCAGCCAAGATTCCGCCGACAGACTGGCTACGCAGTATTTT. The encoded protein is CASSQDSADRLATQYF.